Presented here are 16 T cell receptor beta chains from one specimen sequenced in a study of cytomegalovirus exposure and HLA in healthy donors (dated by TCRdb to the late 2010s). The method was the immunoSEQ multiplex PCR assay. For the multiplex PCR, a mixture combining 60 forward primers for TCR Vbeta segments and 13 reverse primers for TCR Jbeta segments was used. This is the immuneACCESS table as TCRdb keeps it, with only in-frame sequences that have V and J called. A part of the clones is gone; compared with another copy, unresolved V genes explain less than half, and the rest is unexplained. The sample's records list around 50,000 clones. The top ten hold approximately 2.1% of the sample. The sample consisted of PBMCs. All receptors come from a female donor in good health and CMV-seronegative.

CDR3 DNA sequence: TGTGCCAGCATCATACAGGGGTACACTGAAGCTTTCTTT. This codes for CASIIQGYTEAFF. V and J are TRBV7-9 and TRBJ1-1; 7 bases are shared with TRBD1. Germline loops: CDR1 SEHNR, CDR2 FQNEAQ (reference sequence). The junction had 5 bases not matched to a gene; V was cut back by 7 bases and J by 3 bases. CDR3 length: 13 residues. The full variable domain, completed using reference TRBV7-9 and TRBJ1-1, is DTGVSQNPRHKITKRGQNVTFRCDPISEHNRLYWYRQTLGQGPEFLTYFQNEAQLEKSRLLSDRFSAERPKGSFSTLEIQRTEQGDSAMYLCASIIQGYTEAFFGQGTRLTVV.

The V gene is TRBV19, the J gene TRBJ2-3; 12 positions agree with TRBD1. Germline CDR1 LNHDA, CDR2 SQIVND (reference sequence). This CDR3 is built from 16 residues. V dropped 1 base and J dropped 4; count of bases not matched to a gene: 3. This chain's CDR3 is CASSIGDRGPADTQYF. DNA of the CDR3: TGTGCCAGTAGTATAGGGGACAGGGGGCCGGCAGATACGCAGTATTTT.

The genes are TRBV4-3 and TRBJ2-7, with D perhaps TRBD2 (5 bases). This CDR3 contains 15 residues. Germline V lookup: CDR1 LGHNA, CDR2 YSLEER. V was pared by 0 bases and J by 2 bases, with 11 bases between. In DNA form, the CDR3 reads TGCGCCAGCAGCCAAGATGCAGGACTGACCTACGAGCAGTACTTC. Translation: CASSQDAGLTYEQYF.

V gene TRBV7-9 combines with J gene TRBJ1-1; no firm D call. Germline CDR1 reads SEHNR; CDR2 reads FQNEAQ (reference sequence). Trimming took 5 bases from V and 1 from J, leaving 8 bases between them. The CDR3 totals 13 residues. Here the CDR3 reads CASSPGWNTEAFF. The CDR3 DNA reads TGTGCCAGCAGCCCGGGGTGGAACACTGAAGCTTTCTTT.

The chain links TRBV6-1 to TRBJ2-7, with 7 bases that match TRBD2. Losses at the gene ends were 2 bases for V and 3 bases for J; bases not matched to a gene: 7. This CDR3 spans 15 amino acids. Germline V CDR1 and CDR2: MNHNS, SASEGT. CDR3 loop: CASSELVSGNYEQYF. CDR3 bases: TGTGCCAGCAGTGAACTAGTAAGCGGGAACTACGAGCAGTACTTC.

CDR3: CASSYLPGQGDTEAFF. The DNA of the CDR3 is TGTGCCAGCAGTTACTTACCGGGACAGGGGGACACTGAAGCTTTCTTT. The chain links TRBV6-5 to TRBJ1-1, with 11 bases matching TRBD1. CDR3 length: 16 residues. Germline V gene sequence: CDR1 MNHEY, CDR2 SVGAGI. J was trimmed by 3 bases and V by 1 base; bases with no gene match: 4.

The rearrangement links TRBV5-6 to TRBJ1-2, with 8 bases matching TRBD1. CDR1 and CDR2 (germline): SGHDT, YYEEEE. Losses at the gene ends were 1 base for V and 3 bases for J; bases not matched to a gene: 8. This CDR3 is built from 16 residues. The CDR3 bases are TGTGCCAGCAGCTTGAGCAAAGGGACAGGAGACTATGGCTACACCTTC. Translating gives CASSLSKGTGDYGYTF.

This rearrangement joins TRBV11-2 to TRBJ2-7; 7 bases align to TRBD2. J was trimmed by 2 bases and V by 3 bases; bases with no gene match: 1. The CDR3 covers 13 residues. The germline V gene encodes CDR1 SGHAT and CDR2 FQNNGV. The CDR3 loop reads CASSFGTTYEQYF. The CDR3, as DNA: TGTGCCAGCAGCTTTGGGACTACCTACGAGCAGTACTTC.

The rearrangement uses TRBV13 and TRBJ1-2; unclear D gene. V lost 0 bases, J lost 4 bases, and 6 bases lay in between. This CDR3 region has 13 residues. Germline V gives CDR1 PRHDT, CDR2 FYEKMQ (reference sequence). CDR3 DNA: TGTGCCAGCAGCTTAGGCCCCCGCTATGGCTACACCTTC. Amino acids: CASSLGPRYGYTF.

The chain uses TRBV30 and TRBJ1-1; perhaps TRBD1 as D (6 bases). This CDR3 spans 19 amino acids. Between the trimmed V and J ends, which lost 3 bases and 1 base, there was a span of 27 bases. CDR1 and CDR2 (germline): GTSNPN, SVGIG (reference sequence). CDR3 region: CAWSTTRGGQSNSNTEAFF. As DNA, the CDR3 is TGTGCCTGGAGCACAACTCGTGGGGGCCAGAGTAACTCGAACACTGAAGCTTTCTTT.

The V gene is TRBV20-1, the J gene TRBJ1-1; no clear D. The CDR3 runs to 11 residues. Germline V gene data show CDR1 as DFQATT and CDR2 as SNEGSKA (reference sequence). The V gene lost 5 bases and the J gene lost 6 bases, with 10 bases spanning the gap. The CDR3 loop reads CSAGRVAEAFF. CDR3 in DNA: TGCAGTGCTGGTCGCGTTGCTGAAGCTTTCTTT.

J is TRBJ1-4 and V is TRBV7-9, with D unclear. The CDR3 is 17 amino acids. Deletions cut 8 bases from V and 8 bases from J, with 27 bases between. Germline lookup yields CDR1 SEHNR and CDR2 FQNEAQ (reference sequence). CDR3 in amino acids: CASSSGIVARLGEKLFF. In DNA form, the CDR3 reads TGTGCCAGCTCTTCCGGGATTGTGGCGAGGTTGGGGGAAAAACTGTTTTTT.

The chain employs TRBV7-9 and TRBJ1-2; a weak D match, TRBD1 (6 bases). There are 15 residues in the CDR3. The V end was cut by 5 bases, the J end by 8 bases, with 21 bases between. The germline CDR1 and CDR2 sequences are SEHNR and FQNEAQ (reference sequence). The CDR3 here is CASSHPSGDGGGYTF. In DNA, the CDR3 is TGTGCCAGCAGCCATCCCTCAGGGGACGGCGGGGGCTACACCTTC.

The V call is TRBV5-4, the J call TRBJ2-5, with D possibly being TRBD2 (6 bases). CDR1 and CDR2 (germline): SGHNT, YYREEE (reference sequence). V dropped 4 bases and J dropped 4 bases, with 14 bases sitting between them. The CDR3 loop spans 14 amino acids. Here the CDR3 reads CASSAGTSPETQYF. The CDR3, as DNA: TGTGCCAGCAGCGCAGGGACTTCCCCAGAGACCCAGTACTTC.

V gene TRBV9 combines with J gene TRBJ2-7; the match to TRBD1 covers 7 bases. The CDR3 consists of 14 residues. Germline V gives CDR1 SGDLS, CDR2 YYNGEE. Trimming took 4 bases from V and 3 from J; bases not matched to a gene: 7. CDR3 residues: CASSQGDGVYEQYF. The DNA for the CDR3 is TGTGCCAGCAGCCAGGGGGACGGGGTCTACGAGCAGTACTTC.

CDR3 DNA: TGTGCCAGCAGCGTAGGACTAGCGGACACAGATACGCAGTATTTT. Protein sequence: CASSVGLADTDTQYF. The chain employs TRBV9 and TRBJ2-3; 9 positions agree with TRBD2. The CDR3 spans 15 residues. V lost 0 bases and J lost 2; bases outside the gene matches: 1. Germline V gives CDR1 SGDLS, CDR2 YYNGEE.